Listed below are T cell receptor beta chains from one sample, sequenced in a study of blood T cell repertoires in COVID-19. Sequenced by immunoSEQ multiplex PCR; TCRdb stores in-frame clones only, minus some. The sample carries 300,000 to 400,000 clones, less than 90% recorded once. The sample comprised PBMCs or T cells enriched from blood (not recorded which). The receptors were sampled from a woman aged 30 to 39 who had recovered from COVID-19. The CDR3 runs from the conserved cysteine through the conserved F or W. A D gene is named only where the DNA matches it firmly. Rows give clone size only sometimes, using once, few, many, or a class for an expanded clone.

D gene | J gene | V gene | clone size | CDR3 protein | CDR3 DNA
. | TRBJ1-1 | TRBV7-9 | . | CASSFMWTGNTEAFF | TGTGCCAGCAGCTTTATGTGGACTGGGAACACTGAAGCTTTCTTT
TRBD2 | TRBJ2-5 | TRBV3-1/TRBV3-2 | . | CASSQSSGGGWETQYF | TGTGCCAGCAGCCAAAGTTCGGGCGGGGGATGGGAGACCCAGTACTTC
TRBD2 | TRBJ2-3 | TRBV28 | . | CASSSGGNTDTQYF | TGTGCCAGCAGCAGCGGGGGAAACACAGATACGCAGTATTTT
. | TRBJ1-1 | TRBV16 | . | CASGYREGTEAFF | TGTGCCAGCGGCTACAGGGAGGGCACTGAAGCTTTCTTT
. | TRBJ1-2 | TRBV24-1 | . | CATSDSVSGGYTF | TGTGCCACCAGTGACTCGGTCAGCGGCGGCTACACCTTC
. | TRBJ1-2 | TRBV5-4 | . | CASSLDNQGLYGYTF | TGTGCCAGCAGCTTGGATAACCAGGGACTCTATGGCTACACCTTC
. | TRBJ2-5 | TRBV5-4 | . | CASSYPGTQGETQYF | TGTGCCAGCAGCTACCCCGGGACACAAGGGGAGACCCAGTACTTC
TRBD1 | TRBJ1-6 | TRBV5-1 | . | CASSAGTGLTSNSPLHF | TGCGCCAGCAGCGCCGGGACAGGGCTCACCTCGAATTCACCCCTCCACTTT
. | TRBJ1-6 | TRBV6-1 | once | CASSELQGSSPLHF | TGTGCCAGCAGTGAACTACAGGGAAGTTCACCCCTCCACTTT
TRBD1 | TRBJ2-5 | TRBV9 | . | CASSAGTEETQYF | TGTGCCAGCAGCGCCGGGACAGAAGAGACCCAGTACTTC
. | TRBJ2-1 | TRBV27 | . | CASSLGGYNEQFF | TGTGCCAGCAGTTTGGGGGGCTACAATGAGCAGTTCTTC
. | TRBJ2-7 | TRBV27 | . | CASSRTGITVSYEQYF | TGTGCCAGCAGCCGAACAGGGATCACCGTCTCCTACGAGCAGTACTTC
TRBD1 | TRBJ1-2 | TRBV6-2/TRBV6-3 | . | CASSYSKIRDRGHGYTF | TGTGCCAGCAGTTACTCGAAAATCCGGGACAGGGGGCACGGCTACACCTTC
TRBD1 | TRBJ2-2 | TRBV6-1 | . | CASSGTGVANTGELFF | TGTGCCAGCAGTGGGACAGGGGTCGCGAACACCGGGGAGCTGTTTTTT
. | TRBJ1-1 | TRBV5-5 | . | CASSLYDRTTEAFF | TGTGCCAGCAGCTTGTATGACAGGACGACTGAAGCTTTCTTT
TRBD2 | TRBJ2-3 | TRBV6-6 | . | CASSQTSGRSDTQYF | TGTGCCAGCAGCCAGACTAGCGGGAGGTCAGATACGCAGTATTTT
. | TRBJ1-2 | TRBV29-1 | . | CSVDTGGASGGYGYTF | TGCAGCGTTGATACAGGAGGGGCTTCAGGTGGCTATGGCTACACCTTC
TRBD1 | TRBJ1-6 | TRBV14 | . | CASSQVTGGASPLHF | TGTGCCAGCAGCCAAGTCACAGGGGGCGCGTCACCCCTCCACTTT
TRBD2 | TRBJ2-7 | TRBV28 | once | CASSFLAGAYEQYF | TGTGCCAGCAGTTTTCTAGCGGGGGCCTACGAGCAGTACTTC
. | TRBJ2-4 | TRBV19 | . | CASSIWAGKNIQYF | TGTGCCAGTAGTATTTGGGCAGGTAAAAACATTCAGTACTTC
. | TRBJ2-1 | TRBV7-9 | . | CASSLRETGTYNEQFF | TGTGCCAGCAGCTTAAGGGAAACAGGGACCTACAATGAGCAGTTCTTC
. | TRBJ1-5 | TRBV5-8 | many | CASSLGPGAGDNQPQHF | TGTGCCAGCAGCTTGGGGCCAGGAGCAGGGGACAATCAGCCCCAGCATTTT
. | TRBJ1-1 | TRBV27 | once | CASRSQAVNTEAFF | TGTGCCAGCAGATCGCAGGCCGTGAACACTGAAGCTTTCTTT
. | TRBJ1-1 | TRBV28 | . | CASSPMFGNMNTEAFF | TGTGCCAGCAGTCCGATGTTCGGGAACATGAACACTGAAGCTTTCTTT